This T cell receptor beta chain comes out of a study of metastatic and nonmetastatic thyroid tumors. Across the whole study: For malignant and benign thyroid patients, tumor or nodule tissue and blood were the sources whose repertoires were compared. Study observations and caveats: When malignant thyroid tumors were compared with benign nodules, TCR beta diversity was reportedly significantly higher in the malignant tumors. This held in both blood and tumor samples.

Germline CDR1 reads MDHEN; CDR2 reads SYDVKM. V was shortened by 5 bases and J by 0 bases, with 14 bases between the two germline ends. CDR3 size: 16 residues. Patients were all untreated before their thyroid surgery. MiXCR reprocessed the PCR reads for TCRdb. The profile shows about 33,000 clones, roughly a sixth of them singletons. By sample fraction, this clone is medium-sized. Antigen unknown. Sequenced: blood. The genes are TRBV28 and TRBJ2-1; the D is unclear. This clonotype was obtained from a male donor with papillary thyroid cancer or a benign thyroid nodule (not recorded which). Some clones in this sample may be carry-over from other donors' samples. The CDR3 loop reads CASSIGFSSSYNEQFF. DNA of the CDR3: TGTGCCAGCAGTATTGGCTTTTCGAGCTCCTACAATGAGCAGTTCTTC.